This T cell receptor (beta chain) comes out of a study of shared clonotypes between healthy human individuals. Here immunoSEQ multiplex PCR was the method, and the copy in TCRdb shows in-frame clones only, minus some. The data show about 1.4 million clones, roughly 96% seen once. From germline, CDR1 is SGHDT and CDR2 YYEEEE. This CDR3 is 13 amino acids long. Deletions cut 0 bases from V and 6 bases from J, with 6 bases between. CD4+ cells underwent separation, giving CD45RA+ naive and CD45RA-negative memory subsets. The J gene is TRBJ1-4, the V gene TRBV5-6; D gene uncertain. The sample taken for sequencing was naive CD4+ T cells sorted from blood. Subset in this sample: CD45RA+ positively selected. The TCR sequence derives from a man under 40 in good health. CDR3 loop: CASSLAVDEKLFF. The CDR3 nucleotides read TGTGCCAGCAGCTTGGCCGTGGATGAAAAACTGTTTTTT.